The rows below give T cell receptor beta chains drawn from one sample of a study of STAT3 mutations in large granular lymphocyte leukemia. Using immunoSEQ multiplex PCR, the repertoire was profiled, and TCRdb retains in-frame clones only, with some absent. The repertoire has several thousand clones, roughly nine tenths of them found once; the top ten carry 75% to 85%. Sequencing input: peripheral blood mononuclear cells. The origin of the receptors is a man older than 75 with T-cell large granular lymphocyte leukemia. Some clones in this sample may be carry-over from other donors' samples. CDR3s include the opening cysteine and the closing phenylalanine or tryptophan. The D gene is left open where the match is weak. Only some rows state a clone size, as once, few, many or a class for expanded clones.

V gene: TRBV5-4; clone size: NA; D gene: TRBD1; J gene: TRBJ1-1; CDR3 DNA: TGTGCCAGCAGCTTGGGGGGGACAGTGAACACTGAAGCTTTCTTT; CDR3 protein: CASSLGGTVNTEAFF
V gene: TRBV30; clone size: NA; D gene: NA; J gene: TRBJ1-6; CDR3 DNA: TGTGCCTGGACGCGTCAGAGCATTCCTGGATTGGGTTCACCCCTCCACTTT; CDR3 protein: CAWTRQSIPGLGSPLHF
V gene: TRBV7-9; clone size: NA; D gene: TRBD1; J gene: TRBJ1-4; CDR3 DNA: TGTGCCAGCAGCTTGGGGACAGTAAACTACCTGTTTTTT; CDR3 protein: CASSLGTVNYLFF
V gene: TRBV6-6; clone size: NA; D gene: NA; J gene: TRBJ1-1; CDR3 DNA: TGTGCCAGCAGAGAGACCGGGACAATCGACACTGAAGCTTTCTTT; CDR3 protein: CASRETGTIDTEAFF
V gene: TRBV15; clone size: NA; D gene: NA; J gene: TRBJ2-7; CDR3 DNA: TGTGCCACCAGCAGAACCAGGGACTCCTACGAGCAGTACTTC; CDR3 protein: CATSRTRDSYEQYF
V gene: TRBV5-4; clone size: NA; D gene: NA; J gene: TRBJ1-4; CDR3 DNA: TGTGCCAGCAGCAAGGATTCTGTTAATGAAAAACTGTTTTTT; CDR3 protein: CASSKDSVNEKLFF
V gene: TRBV29-1; clone size: NA; D gene: NA; J gene: TRBJ2-7; CDR3 DNA: TGCAGCGTTGATCTTGGGGAACCCTACGAGCAGTACTTC; CDR3 protein: CSVDLGEPYEQYF
V gene: TRBV4-3; clone size: NA; D gene: TRBD2; J gene: TRBJ2-3; CDR3 DNA: TGCGCCAGCAGCCAAGATTCCCTAGCGGGGGGGACAGATACGCAGTATTTT; CDR3 protein: CASSQDSLAGGTDTQYF
V gene: TRBV5-1; clone size: few; D gene: TRBD1; J gene: TRBJ1-2; CDR3 DNA: TGCGCCAGCAGCTCGAAGAGCACAGGGGATGGCTACACCTTC; CDR3 protein: CASSSKSTGDGYTF
V gene: TRBV19; clone size: NA; D gene: NA; J gene: TRBJ1-6; CDR3 DNA: TGTGCCAGTAGTATAGGTTATAATTCAGCCCTCCACTTT; CDR3 protein: CASSIGYNSALHF
V gene: TRBV6-6; clone size: NA; D gene: TRBD2; J gene: TRBJ2-3; CDR3 DNA: TGTGCCAGCAGTTGGACTAGCGGGAGCACAGATACGCAGTATTTT; CDR3 protein: CASSWTSGSTDTQYF
V gene: TRBV11-3; clone size: NA; D gene: NA; J gene: TRBJ2-1; CDR3 DNA: TGTGCCAGCAGCCAAGCTTTAGCCAATGAGCAGTTCTTC; CDR3 protein: CASSQALANEQFF
V gene: TRBV19; clone size: NA; D gene: NA; J gene: TRBJ2-7; CDR3 DNA: TGTGCCAGTAGTGTCCAGGGGTGGGCCTACGAGCAGTACTTC; CDR3 protein: CASSVQGWAYEQYF
V gene: TRBV11-2; clone size: NA; D gene: NA; J gene: TRBJ2-5; CDR3 DNA: TGTGCCAGCAGCTTAGATCAAAGGGGAGAGACCCAGTACTTC; CDR3 protein: CASSLDQRGETQYF
V gene: TRBV5-4; clone size: NA; D gene: TRBD2; J gene: TRBJ2-3; CDR3 DNA: TGTGCCAGCAGCTTGCGCAGCGGGGAAGATACGCAGTATTTT; CDR3 protein: CASSLRSGEDTQYF
V gene: TRBV6-5; clone size: NA; D gene: NA; J gene: TRBJ1-2; CDR3 DNA: TGTGCCAGCAGTTACGCCGGAGGGAGCCGCTACACCTTC; CDR3 protein: CASSYAGGSRYTF
V gene: TRBV27; clone size: once; D gene: NA; J gene: TRBJ2-7; CDR3 DNA: TGTGCCAGCAGTACCGCCTTTGGGGGTGGGGGTCGGACAGATCCCTACGAGCAGTACTTC; CDR3 protein: CASSTAFGGGGRTDPYEQYF
V gene: TRBV7-9; clone size: NA; D gene: NA; J gene: TRBJ1-2; CDR3 DNA: TGTGCCAGCACAAGGGACAATGCTAACTATGGCTACACCTTC; CDR3 protein: CASTRDNANYGYTF